Listed below are T cell receptor beta chains from one sample, sequenced in a study of cytomegalovirus exposure and HLA in healthy donors. Profiling relied on immunoSEQ multiplex PCR, and the TCRdb table lists in-frame clones only, not all of them. The sample holds approximately 110,000 clones. The sequencing sample was made of PBMCs. These receptors all stem from a man in his forties or fifties in good health and CMV-seronegative. The CDR3 runs from the conserved cysteine through the conserved F or W. A D gene is named only where the DNA matches it firmly.

TRBD1 | TRBJ2-3 | TRBV11-2 | TGTGCCAGCAGTCAAACTATCGGGACAGGGATCTTAGATACGCAGTATTTT | CASSQTIGTGILDTQYF
NA | TRBJ1-5 | TRBV7-2 | TGTGCCAGCAGCTTAGGGAACAGGATTAGCAATCAGCCCCAGCATTTT | CASSLGNRISNQPQHF
NA | TRBJ2-3 | TRBV18 | TGTGCCAGCTCACCTATAGCGAGCACAGATACGCAGTATTTT | CASSPIASTDTQYF
NA | TRBJ2-3 | TRBV7-9 | TGTGCCAGCAGCTGGGGAGCAGATACGCAGTATTTT | CASSWGADTQYF
NA | TRBJ1-3 | TRBV29-1 | TGCAGCGTTAAAACAGGGTTTGGAAACACCATATATTTT | CSVKTGFGNTIYF
TRBD1 | TRBJ1-5 | TRBV19 | TGTGCCAGTAGGACTACAGGGGGCAATCAGCCCCAGCATTTT | CASRTTGGNQPQHF
TRBD1 | TRBJ1-4 | TRBV19 | TGTGCCAGTCCTGAACCGGGACAGGGGGCTCCCGGGGAAAAACTGTTTTTT | CASPEPGQGAPGEKLFF
NA | TRBJ1-1 | TRBV27 | TGTGCCAGCAGTTTCCCGGGGGTGGCGAGCACTGAAGCTTTCTTT | CASSFPGVASTEAFF
NA | TRBJ2-7 | TRBV5-1 | TGCGCCAGCAGGGCAGGGCAGAACTACGAGCAGTACTTC | CASRAGQNYEQYF
TRBD1 | TRBJ1-5 | TRBV5-5 | TGTGCCAGCAGCTTAGGGACAGGCAATCAGCCCCAGCATTTT | CASSLGTGNQPQHF
TRBD2 | TRBJ2-3 | TRBV9 | TGTGCCAGCAGCCAAAACCGGGACTACCTCGCCGCGGCGCAGTATTTT | CASSQNRDYLAAAQYF
TRBD1 | TRBJ2-7 | TRBV5-6 | TGTGCCAGCAGCTTGGCCCGGGACAGATTCTACGAGCAGTACTTC | CASSLARDRFYEQYF
TRBD1 | TRBJ2-7 | TRBV7-9 | TGTGCCAGCAGCTTATCCACAGGGGGAGGTTCCTACGAGCAGTACTTC | CASSLSTGGGSYEQYF
TRBD2 | TRBJ2-5 | TRBV27 | TGTGCCAGCAGCCCTGGACTAGCGGGTGGAACGGAGACCCAGTACTTC | CASSPGLAGGTETQYF
TRBD1 | TRBJ1-5 | TRBV18 | TGTGCCAGCTCATCCCGGGACAGCTATAGCAATCAGCCCCAGCATTTT | CASSSRDSYSNQPQHF
NA | TRBJ1-2 | TRBV5-4 | TGTGCCAGCAGCTTGGGAGGGCCTTTACTCTATGGCTACACCTTC | CASSLGGPLLYGYTF
NA | TRBJ1-2 | TRBV27 | TGTGCCAGCAGTTCCCGCAGGGAAATCTATGGCTACACCTTC | CASSSRREIYGYTF
NA | TRBJ1-1 | TRBV9 | TGTGCCAGCAGCGTAGATTCTTCGGTAGAAGCTTTCTTT | CASSVDSSVEAFF
NA | TRBJ1-5 | TRBV2 | TGTGCCAGCAGTGAACTTTATAGCAATCAGCCCCAGCATTTT | CASSELYSNQPQHF
NA | TRBJ2-1 | TRBV29-1 | TGCAGCGTGGGATCCCTCGGGGTTGAGCAGTTCTTC | CSVGSLGVEQFF
NA | TRBJ2-2 | TRBV7-3 | TGTGCCAGCAGCCCCGGCAGGGCCAACACCGGGGAGCTGTTTTTT | CASSPGRANTGELFF
NA | TRBJ2-2 | TRBV6-1 | TGTGCCAGCAGAAACGACAGGGACTACACCGGGGAGCTGTTTTTT | CASRNDRDYTGELFF
TRBD1 | TRBJ1-1 | TRBV6-5 | TGTGCCAGCAGCTCTGGACAGGGGGGGAACACTGAAGCTTTCTTT | CASSSGQGGNTEAFF
NA | TRBJ1-4 | TRBV4-3 | TGCGCCAGCAGCCAAGCAGGGAATGGTGAAAAACTGTTTTTT | CASSQAGNGEKLFF
TRBD1 | TRBJ1-4 | TRBV2 | TGTGCCAGCAGTGAAGAGGGACAGGGTGGCACTAATGAAAAACTGTTTTTT | CASSEEGQGGTNEKLFF
NA | TRBJ1-1 | TRBV7-9 | TGTGCCAGCAGTGCCGAGCTTGAAGCTTTCTTT | CASSAELEAFF
NA | TRBJ1-6 | TRBV15 | TGTGCCACCAGCAGAGGCGGGCCGATTAATTCACCCCTCCACTTT | CATSRGGPINSPLHF
TRBD1 | TRBJ1-1 | TRBV7-9 | TGTGCCAGCAGTTATAGGGACAGCAGGACTGAAGCTTTCTTT | CASSYRDSRTEAFF
TRBD1 | TRBJ1-4 | TRBV14 | TGTGCCAGCAGCCAAAGGACAGGAGGAACGACTTTGTCTAATGAAAAACTGTTTTTT | CASSQRTGGTTLSNEKLFF
NA | TRBJ2-2 | TRBV10-3 | TGTGCCATCAGTGCATCTTCAGGGAATACCGGGGAGCTGTTTTTT | CAISASSGNTGELFF
TRBD2 | TRBJ2-1 | TRBV10-3 | TGTGCCATCAGTGAATACGGACTAGCGGGCACCAATGAGCAGTTCTTC | CAISEYGLAGTNEQFF
TRBD1 | TRBJ2-7 | TRBV18 | TGTGCCAGCTCACAGGGGCAGGGGGCTTGGGAGCAGTACTTC | CASSQGQGAWEQYF
TRBD2 | TRBJ2-3 | TRBV18 | TGTGCCAGCTCACCACCGGGTCTAGCGGGAGAGTCAGATACGCAGTATTTT | CASSPPGLAGESDTQYF
NA | TRBJ2-1 | TRBV18 | TGTGCCAGCTCACCAAGTGTGGGCGGGATTGGCAATGAGCAGTTCTTC | CASSPSVGGIGNEQFF
NA | TRBJ2-2 | TRBV5-1 | TGCGCCAGCAGTATGACCCTAGGGGACACCGGGGAGCTGTTTTTT | CASSMTLGDTGELFF
NA | TRBJ1-2 | TRBV5-1 | TGCGCCAGCAGCCCGGAGGGCATCTCTAACTATGGCTACACCTTC | CASSPEGISNYGYTF
NA | TRBJ1-2 | TRBV9 | TGTGCCAGCAAGAGACAGTCGGATGGCTACACCTTC | CASKRQSDGYTF
TRBD1 | TRBJ2-5 | TRBV7-9 | TGTGCCAGCCGCCTCAGGGGGCCCCAAGAGACCCAGTACTTC | CASRLRGPQETQYF
NA | TRBJ1-1 | TRBV19 | TGTGCCAGTAGCCCGGGACAGAACACTGAAGCTTTCTTT | CASSPGQNTEAFF
TRBD1 | TRBJ1-1 | TRBV6-1 | TGTGCCAGCAGTGAACCGGGACAGGGAGGAGTAAGCAGGACTGAAGCTTTCTTT | CASSEPGQGGVSRTEAFF
NA | TRBJ2-2 | TRBV6-1 | TGTGCCAGCAACGAGGGAGGGGGCACCGGGGAGCTGTTTTTT | CASNEGGGTGELFF
NA | TRBJ2-3 | TRBV7-9 | TGTGCCAGCAGCCCAATCCGACAGAGCACAGATACGCAGTATTTT | CASSPIRQSTDTQYF
TRBD2 | TRBJ2-7 | TRBV18 | TGTGCCAGCTCACCGGGACTAGCGGAAACCTACGAGCAGTACTTC | CASSPGLAETYEQYF
NA | TRBJ2-5 | TRBV5-4 | TGTGCCAGCAGCTTGATGCAGGGCCAACAAGAGACCCAGTACTTC | CASSLMQGQQETQYF
NA | TRBJ1-5 | TRBV6-5 | TGTGCCAGCAGTTACGGGCAGCCCTGGGGCAATCAGCCCCAGCATTTT | CASSYGQPWGNQPQHF
NA | TRBJ2-7 | TRBV5-1 | TGCGCCAGCAGCTTGAGCCTGTCCGGCTACGAGCAGTACTTC | CASSLSLSGYEQYF
NA | TRBJ1-4 | TRBV19 | TGTGCCAGTAGTATAGATGTGGGGCGCACTAATGAAAAACTGTTTTTT | CASSIDVGRTNEKLFF
TRBD1 | TRBJ1-2 | TRBV6-6 | TGTGCCAGCAGTTACTCCGACAGGGGAGGTCATGGCTACACCTTC | CASSYSDRGGHGYTF
NA | TRBJ1-2 | TRBV7-2 | TGTGCCAGCAGCATCAGGGCAGCAAACGGCTACACCTTC | CASSIRAANGYTF
TRBD1 | TRBJ2-3 | TRBV9 | TGTGCCAGCAGCGCTACAGGGGGCGCAGATACGCAGTATTTT | CASSATGGADTQYF
TRBD1 | TRBJ1-3 | TRBV6-1 | TGTGCCAGCAGTGCGGGACAGGGGACTGGAAACACCATATATTTT | CASSAGQGTGNTIYF
TRBD1 | TRBJ1-5 | TRBV6-1 | TGTGCCAGCAGTGAAAGTGGCAGGGGGATCGTGGCAAATCAGCCCCAGCATTTT | CASSESGRGIVANQPQHF
TRBD1 | TRBJ1-2 | TRBV7-2 | TGTGCCAGCAGCTTAGGACAGGGTAGGGGCTACACCTTC | CASSLGQGRGYTF
NA | TRBJ2-7 | TRBV6-1 | TGTGCCAGCAGTGAGGGCACCACCTACGAGCAGTACTTC | CASSEGTTYEQYF
NA | TRBJ2-5 | TRBV9 | TGTGCCAGCAGCGTAGGAACCAACCTCGGGACCCAGTACTTC | CASSVGTNLGTQYF